What follows are 20 T cell receptor beta chains derived from one specimen sequenced in a study of T cell repertoires in ileal Crohn's disease. Clones were sequenced by immunoSEQ multiplex PCR, and TCRdb holds only the in-frame ones, with some missing. The profile shows more than 11,000 clones, around 84% of them singletons. Source material: ileal tissue. Receptor source: an adult with Crohn's disease.

The CDR3 region is CASSLGSAETQYF. CDR3 DNA sequence: TGCGCCAGCAGCTTGGGTAGCGCCGAGACCCAGTACTTC. The chain combines TRBV5-1 with TRBJ2-5; D is possibly TRBD2 (5 bases). Trimming stripped 0 bases from V and 5 bases from J, with 8 bases between. The germline gives CDR1 SGHRS, CDR2 YFSETQ. The CDR3 covers 13 residues.

The chain has TRBV6-1 and TRBJ2-2, with D possibly TRBD1 on 5 matching bases. The V end lost 4 bases, the J end lost 4 bases, and 7 bases lay between the germline ends. The CDR3 length is 13 residues. CDR1 and CDR2 (germline): MNHNS, SASEGT. The CDR3 spells CASSGRVTGELFF. The CDR3, as DNA: TGTGCCAGCAGTGGCAGGGTCACCGGGGAGCTGTTTTTT.

This sequence joins TRBV27 and TRBJ1-6; TRBD1 matches at 7 bases. J was trimmed by 5 bases and V by 6 bases; bases with no gene match: 7. The germline V gene has CDR1 MNHEY and CDR2 SMNVEV (reference sequence). The CDR3 extends over 15 amino acids. The CDR3: CASRRGTAHNSPLHF. CDR3 nucleotide sequence: TGTGCCAGCAGGAGGGGGACAGCCCATAATTCACCCCTCCACTTT.

This chain uses TRBV5-1 with TRBJ2-2; D gene unclear. In germline, CDR1 is SGHRS, CDR2 YFSETQ. The CDR3 consists of 11 residues. V was pared by 6 bases and J by 7 bases, with 7 bases between. In DNA form, the CDR3 reads TGCGCCAGCATGATCAGCGGGGAGCTGTTTTTT. It codes for CASMISGELFF.

This chain links TRBV20-1 with TRBJ2-1; D call uncertain. The CDR3 has 11 residues. Trimming removed 6 bases from V and 10 bases from J, with 13 bases in between. Germline-derived CDR1 and CDR2 are DFQATT and SNEGSKA (reference sequence). Written as DNA, the CDR3 is TGCAGTGCCAGAAGTAGTGTGGAGCAGTTCTTC. Protein sequence: CSARSSVEQFF.

The chain links TRBV5-4 to TRBJ2-2; 7 bases match TRBD2. The germline V gene encodes CDR1 SGHNT and CDR2 YYREEE (reference sequence). V was clipped by 4 bases and J by 6 bases; unmatched bases: 9. The CDR3 loop spans 15 amino acids. This chain's CDR3 is CASSAGLVGPGELFF. The CDR3 DNA is TGTGCCAGCAGCGCCGGACTAGTGGGCCCCGGGGAGCTGTTTTTT.

In DNA form, the CDR3 reads TGTGCCAGCAGCTTAGTGGCTTCCCGCGGGGGGTCACAAAACATTCAGTACTTC. Protein product: CASSLVASRGGSQNIQYF. V gene TRBV7-2 combines with J gene TRBJ2-4; 8 bases fit TRBD2. V was pared by 1 base and J by 5 bases, with 13 bases of the junction left unmatched. Germline V gene data show CDR1 as SGHTA and CDR2 as FQGNSA. The CDR3 is 18 amino acids.

The chain employs TRBV28 and TRBJ2-7, with D perhaps TRBD1 (6 bases). The CDR3 contains 11 residues. CDR1 and CDR2 from the germline V gene are MDHEN and SYDVKM. V was shortened by 6 bases and J by 9 bases, with 12 bases between the two germline ends. CDR3 residues: CASSTIRGQYF. CDR3 nucleotides: TGTGCCAGCAGCACGATCAGGGGGCAGTACTTC. The full variable domain, with the rest looked up from reference TRBV28 and TRBJ2-7, is DVKVTQSSRYLVKRTGEKVFLECVQDMDHENMFWYRQDPGLGLRLIYFSYDVKMKEKGDIPEGYSVSREKKERFSLILESASTNQTSMYLCASSTIRGQYFGPGTRLTVT.

The chain couples TRBV5-5 to TRBJ1-5; unclear D gene. The CDR3 runs 18 residues. V was pared by 1 base and J by 0 bases, with 17 bases between. Germline V CDR1 and CDR2: SGHKS, YYEKEE (reference sequence). This CDR3 reads CASSLFPSGEYSNQPQHF. CDR3 bases: TGTGCCAGCAGCTTGTTTCCATCCGGGGAATATAGCAATCAGCCCCAGCATTTT.

The gene calls are TRBV4-1 and TRBJ1-2, with a possible D match to TRBD1 (5 bases). CDR1 and CDR2 (germline): MGHRA, YSYEKL. Trimming left V 0 bases short and J 0 bases short, with 8 bases between. The CDR3 totals 15 residues. CDR3 nucleotides: TGCGCCAGCAGCCAAGATCCGGGGGCTAACTATGGCTACACCTTC. Encoded protein: CASSQDPGANYGYTF.

The rearrangement links TRBV29-1 to TRBJ2-7, with 10 bases lining up with TRBD1. Trimming removed 6 bases from V and 8 bases from J; junction bases left unmatched: 10. Germline CDR1 and CDR2: SQVTM and ANQGSEA. This CDR3 has 13 amino acids. CDR3 DNA: TGCAGCGTCCTGCGGGACAGGGGAAAACAGCAGTACTTC. Its protein is CSVLRDRGKQQYF.

The rearrangement uses TRBV28 and TRBJ1-5, with a weak D call TRBD1 (5 bases). The V gene's germline CDR1 is MDHEN and CDR2 SYDVKM. The CDR3 contains 15 residues. The V end lost 1 base, the J end lost 5 bases, and 12 bases lay between the germline ends. CDR3 loop: CASSLSVGRHQPQHF. The CDR3 nucleotides read TGTGCCAGCAGTTTATCAGTGGGGCGCCATCAGCCCCAGCATTTT.

The chain employs TRBV5-1 and TRBJ2-3; maybe TRBD2 (6 bases). The germline V and J ends were trimmed by 5 bases and 0 bases, with 16 bases remaining between them. Germline V CDR1 and CDR2: SGHRS, YFSETQ. The CDR3 is made up of 16 amino acids. CDR3 sequence reads: CASRLGGNPSTDTQYF. The CDR3 coding sequence is TGCGCCAGCAGACTCGGGGGAAACCCCAGCACAGATACGCAGTATTTT. The complete variable domain, with remaining parts taken from reference TRBV5-1 and TRBJ2-3, reads KAGVTQTPRYLIKTRGQQVTLSCSPISGHRSVSWYQQTPGQGLQFLFEYFSETQRNKGNFPGRFSGRQFSNSRSEMNVSTLELGDSALYLCASRLGGNPSTDTQYFGPGTRLTVL.

The chain has TRBV6-4 and TRBJ2-3; the match to TRBD2 covers 12 bases. The germline gives CDR1 MRHNA, CDR2 SNTAGT. V lost 4 bases, J lost 2 bases, and 1 base stayed unmatched. The CDR3 extends over 15 amino acids. In DNA form, the CDR3 reads TGTGCCAGCAGTGCTAGCGGGGGGGCCACAGATACGCAGTATTTT. This gives the protein CASSASGGATDTQYF.

The chain has TRBV6-4 and TRBJ1-2, with 9 positions matching TRBD1. CDR1 is MRHNA, CDR2 SNTAGT, per germline. J was trimmed by 6 bases and V by 3 bases; bases with no gene match: 8. This CDR3 spans 15 amino acids. CDR3 residues: CASSEKETGGDGYTF. The CDR3 DNA reads TGTGCCAGCAGTGAAAAGGAGACAGGGGGTGATGGCTACACCTTC.

This clone was seen a single time. The CDR3 spells CASSLSTYEQYF. CDR3 coding DNA: TGTGCCAGCAGCTTGTCCACCTACGAGCAGTACTTC. J is TRBJ2-7 and V is TRBV5-4; unclear D gene. V lost 1 base and J 2 bases, leaving 4 bases between the germline ends. The CDR3 totals 12 residues. Germline assignment: CDR1 SGHNT and CDR2 YYREEE (reference sequence).

This sequence joins TRBV5-5 and TRBJ1-6; TRBD1 matches 8 bases. From germline, CDR1 is SGHKS and CDR2 YYEKEE (reference sequence). The junction had 5 bases not matched to a gene; V was cut back by 3 bases and J by 6 bases. The CDR3 extends over 15 amino acids. Written as DNA, the CDR3 is TGTGCCAGCAGCTCCCAGGGGGCGGTTAATTCACCCCTCCACTTT. Translation: CASSSQGAVNSPLHF.

This chain connects TRBV27 to TRBJ1-6; 7 nucleotides align to TRBD1. J was trimmed by 4 bases and V by 5 bases; bases with no gene match: 5. The V gene's germline CDR1 is MNHEY and CDR2 SMNVEV (reference sequence). The CDR3 length is 15 residues. As DNA, the CDR3 is TGTGCCAGCAGTGAGGGGGCGCGGTATAATTCACCCCTCCACTTT. Its protein is CASSEGARYNSPLHF.

Concerning this clone: This sample includes further DNA sequences coding for the same CDR3. The chain combines TRBV10-3 with TRBJ1-6; TRBD1 matches at 9 bases. CDR3 length equals 12 residues. V shed 10 bases, J shed 7 bases, and the junction held 2 bases outside the gene matches. The germline gives CDR1 ENHRY, CDR2 SYGVKD. CDR3 amino acids: CATGQGNSPLHF. The CDR3 DNA reads as TGTGCCACCGGACAGGGGAATTCACCCCTCCACTTT.

V gene TRBV4-3 combines with J gene TRBJ1-1; D unclear. This CDR3 is built from 15 residues. Per the germline V gene, CDR1 is LGHNA and CDR2 is YSLEER. The ends were cut back, 0 bases at V and 1 base at J, with 9 bases in the middle. CDR3 bases: TGCGCCAGCAGCCAAGATTATCGTTCGAACACTGAAGCTTTCTTT. Translated: CASSQDYRSNTEAFF.